This passage covers 13 T cell receptor beta chains from one sample sequenced in a study of CD8 T cells in ankylosing spondylitis. TCRdb ran MiXCR on the 5' RACE reads and lists one entry per CDR3 protein. The sample shows under 170,000 distinct CDR3 sequences, around two fifths of them seen only once. The source material was synovial fluid, either unsorted or a sorted T cell fraction (not recorded which). These receptors were taken from a male donor with ankylosing spondylitis.

The genes are TRBV4-1 and TRBJ2-3, with D hard to call. The CDR3 sequence is 16 residues long. In germline, CDR1 is MGHRA, CDR2 YSYEKL. V gave up 3 bases and J gave up 2 bases, with 15 bases separating them. For the CDR3, the DNA is TGCGCCAGCAGCCACCTTCCCGAGCGCTACACAGATACGCAGTATTTT. This sequence encodes CASSHLPERYTDTQYF.

This clonotype was seen more than once but under ten times. This chain connects TRBV4-2 to TRBJ2-5; perhaps TRBD2 as D (6 bases). The CDR3 has 14 amino acids. From germline, CDR1 is LGHNA and CDR2 YNFKEQ. Deletions cut 3 bases from V and 5 bases from J, with 13 bases between. The CDR3 is CASSHGPGEETQYF. CDR3 nucleotide sequence: TGTGCCAGCAGCCATGGCCCGGGGGAGGAGACCCAGTACTTC.

The DNA for the CDR3 is TGCAGCGTTGAAGCCGGATTTACCCGCTACAATGAGCAGTTCTTC. Encoded protein: CSVEAGFTRYNEQFF. The chain combines TRBV29-1 with TRBJ2-1; D is unresolved. Deletions cut 1 base from V and 3 bases from J, with 13 bases between. The CDR3 totals 15 residues. Per germline, CDR1 SQVTM and CDR2 ANQGSEA.

The sample holds many counts of this clonotype. This chain links TRBV20-1 with TRBJ1-2; tentatively, D is TRBD1 (6 bases). Germline values: CDR1 DFQATT, CDR2 SNEGSKA (reference sequence). Deletions cut 6 bases from V and 6 bases from J, with 17 bases between. The CDR3 has 13 amino acids. The CDR3 region has the DNA TGCAGTGCCGCGACAGGTTGGAGGGATGGCTACACCTTC. This sequence encodes CSAATGWRDGYTF.

This clonotype has ten or more counts. V and J are TRBV28 and TRBJ1-5, with D hard to call. Deletions cut 3 bases from V and 9 bases from J, with 15 bases between. CDR1 is MDHEN, CDR2 SYDVKM, per germline. The CDR3 runs 14 residues. CDR3 amino acids: CASSFTRAPRPQHF. The CDR3 nucleotides are TGTGCCAGCAGTTTCACAAGGGCCCCGAGGCCCCAGCATTTT.

The V gene is TRBV11-1, the J gene TRBJ2-1, with 8 bases lining up with TRBD1. Germline V gene lookup returns CDR1 SGHAT and CDR2 FQDESV (reference sequence). CDR3 length equals 16 residues. After removal of 5 bases from V and 2 bases from J, the junction contained 8 bases not matched to a gene. CDR3 region: CASSPRTGSPYNEQFF. CDR3 nucleotide sequence: TGTGCCAGCAGCCCTAGGACAGGGTCCCCCTACAATGAGCAGTTCTTC.

The chain employs TRBV28 and TRBJ2-2; 14 bases line up with TRBD2. With 6 bases clipped from V and 5 bases from J, the junction kept 5 bases outside the gene matches. The germline V gene has CDR1 MDHEN and CDR2 SYDVKM. CDR3 size: 16 residues. The CDR3 nucleotides are TGTGCCAGCAGCCGCAGACTAGCGGGAGGGACCGGGGAGCTGTTTTTT. Protein product: CASSRRLAGGTGELFF.

This clonotype appeared a single time. The J gene is TRBJ2-3, the V gene TRBV24-1; the D is unclear. Between the trimmed V and J ends, which lost 4 bases and 7 bases, there was a span of 17 bases. CDR3 length equals 15 residues. Germline CDR1 and CDR2: KGHDR and SFDVKD. The CDR3 nucleotides are TGTGCCACCAGTGAACCTGCGGCCGGAGAGAATACGCAGTATTTT. It translates to CATSEPAAGENTQYF.

CDR3 residues: CASRPGLAGDPYEQYF. CDR3 coding DNA: TGCGCCAGCAGGCCCGGACTAGCGGGGGATCCCTACGAGCAGTACTTC. J is TRBJ2-7 and V is TRBV5-1, with 13 bases identical to TRBD2. CDR3 length equals 16 residues. The germline V gene has CDR1 SGHRS and CDR2 YFSETQ. V was clipped by 5 bases and J by 2 bases; unmatched bases: 7.

This clonotype was seen a few times. This chain connects TRBV4-2 to TRBJ2-7, with D hard to call. This CDR3 has 16 amino acids. Germline CDR1 is LGHNA and CDR2 is YNFKEQ. Trimming took off 1 base at V and 2 bases at J, with 15 bases between the two ends. The CDR3 loop reads CASSQGTAIETYEQYF. The CDR3 DNA follows: TGTGCCAGCAGCCAAGGTACGGCTATCGAAACCTACGAGCAGTACTTC.

The chain joins TRBV27 to TRBJ2-5; 16 bases map to TRBD2. The germline V gene encodes CDR1 MNHEY and CDR2 SMNVEV (reference sequence). The CDR3 spans 15 residues. Trimming took 6 bases from V and 7 from J; bases not matched to a gene: 5. The CDR3 DNA follows: TGTGCCAGCAGCCGGGGACTAGCGGGAGGGGCGACCCAGTACTTC. Residues: CASSRGLAGGATQYF.

This clonotype was observed a handful of times. This chain joins TRBV6-1 and TRBJ2-2, with 11 nucleotides matching TRBD2. J lost 3 bases, V lost 4 bases, and 10 bases had no gene match. The length of the CDR3 is 18 residues. Germline CDR1 is MNHNS and CDR2 is SASEGT. The CDR3 reads CASSGAGTSGGDTGELFF. CDR3 DNA sequence: TGTGCCAGCAGTGGAGCCGGGACTAGCGGAGGGGACACCGGGGAGCTGTTTTTT.

This sequence joins TRBV29-1 and TRBJ1-1; no clear D gene. The CDR3 runs to 11 residues. The V end was cut by 6 bases, the J end by 3 bases, with 8 bases between. CDR1 SQVTM and CDR2 ANQGSEA come from the germline V gene. CDR3 amino acids: CSVGSYTEAFF. The CDR3 nucleotides are TGCAGCGTGGGGTCATACACTGAAGCTTTCTTT.